The clone carrying this T cell receptor (beta chain) occurred many times. Its antigen is unidentified. Assay: immunoSEQ multiplex PCR; the TCRdb copy retains only in-frame clones and omits some. The sample includes about 7,500 clones, none of them occurring once. A marrow graft followed busulfan-fludarabine conditioning, with cyclophosphamide on days +3 and +4. These data originate in a study of T cells after posttransplantation cyclophosphamide. Study-wide points: Blood and skin or GI T cell repertoires showed limited TRB overlap. Donor-recipient repertoire similarity was low at 1-2 months, rising over year one. After PTCy, TRB diversity resembled that of CNI/methotrexate controls.

Unmatched junction bases numbered 5, after V lost 4 bases and J lost 3 bases. The CDR3 sequence is 15 residues long. Germline V gives CDR1 SGDLS, CDR2 YYNGEE. The J gene is TRBJ2-2, the V gene TRBV9, with 8 bases lining up with TRBD1. The clonotype originates from a female patient in her 60s who received an allogeneic stem cell transplant from an unrelated donor, was CMV-positive, and had acute GVHD only. The graft donor may have contributed some T cells. This material consisted of PBMCs, taken approximately 92 days after allogeneic stem cell transplant with posttransplant cyclophosphamide. CDR3 protein: CASSRQGLDTGELFF. In nucleotides, the CDR3 is TGTGCCAGCAGCAGACAGGGGTTAGACACCGGGGAGCTGTTTTTT.